The rows below give T cell receptor beta chains drawn from one sample of a study of identical twins. TCRdb independently ran MiXCR on the 5' RACE reads; one entry per CDR3 protein. Of about 480,000 distinct CDR3 sequences in the sample, 13% to 15% were seen once. The sample was also reused in another study, on yellow fever vaccine responses in identical twins.

Material: CD4+ T cells sorted from blood. All receptors come from a young woman in good health. Each CDR3 is given with its conserved first and last residue. The D gene is left open where the match is weak. Clone sizes are given selectively: once, few, many, or a class where the clone is expanded.

few TRBJ1-4 TRBD1 TRBV27 TGTGCCAGCAGTTTATCGGCTTCAGGACAGGGCGCTGGGAAACTGTTTTTT CASSLSASGQGAGKLFF
few TRBJ2-3 NA TRBV5-1 TGCGCCAGCAGCTTGACGGTGGGAGCAGATACGCAGTATTTT CASSLTVGADTQYF
few TRBJ2-2 NA TRBV5-1 TGCGCCAGCAGCTTGATGGGGCCTCCGAACACCGGGGAGCTGTTTTTT CASSLMGPPNTGELFF
few TRBJ2-3 NA TRBV3-1 TGTGCCAGCAGCCAAGAAAGCGTAGGGACAGATACGCAGTATTTT CASSQESVGTDTQYF
few TRBJ1-1 TRBD1 TRBV7-2 TGTGCCAGCAGCCCTGGGACAGGGGGCTATACTGAAGCTTTCTTT CASSPGTGGYTEAFF
few TRBJ2-3 TRBD2 TRBV12-3/TRBV12-4 TGTGCCAGCAGTTACGGTAGCGGGGGGTCCCGAGGGGATACGCAGTATTTT CASSYGSGGSRGDTQYF
many TRBJ1-2 TRBD1 TRBV12-3/TRBV12-4 TGTGCCAGCAGTTTGGCCAGGGGGCCGGATGGCTACACCTTC CASSLARGPDGYTF
few TRBJ2-7 NA TRBV30 TGTGCGTCAACGTGGGCAGGCTACGAGCAGTACTTC CASTWAGYEQYF
many TRBJ2-2 NA TRBV6-1 TGTGCCAGCCTCAGGGAGGACACCGGGGAGCTGTTTTTT CASLREDTGELFF
NA TRBJ2-7 TRBD1 TRBV18 TGTGCCAGCTCACGGACCGGGACAGGGGTTTACGAGCAGTACTTC CASSRTGTGVYEQYF
NA TRBJ2-5 NA TRBV20-1 TGCAGTGCTGCCCCGTACCAAGAGACCCAGTACTTC CSAAPYQETQYF
once TRBJ2-5 NA TRBV29-1 TGCAGCGTTGCGAAAGGCCAAGAGACCCAGTACTTC CSVAKGQETQYF
NA TRBJ2-7 NA TRBV29-1 TGCAGCGTTGAAGATCGCCAGTCCTACGAGCAGTACTTC CSVEDRQSYEQYF
few TRBJ2-1 NA TRBV20-1 TGCAGTGCTAGGTTGGGCGGGGCGCTTACCTACAATGAGCAGTTCTTC CSARLGGALTYNEQFF
few TRBJ2-7 TRBD2 TRBV7-2 TGTGCCAGCAGCTTAGTTGGGCGGGGGGTCTCCTACGAGCAGTACTTC CASSLVGRGVSYEQYF
NA TRBJ1-4 TRBD1 TRBV3-1 TGTGCCAGCAGCCACCGCGCGGACAGGGGCCGGTGGGGTGAAAAACTGTTTTTT CASSHRADRGRWGEKLFF
NA TRBJ1-4 TRBD1 TRBV19 TGTGCCAGTAAGGGACAGGGGGACGAAAAACTGTTTTTT CASKGQGDEKLFF
few TRBJ2-3 TRBD2 TRBV15 TGTGCCACCAGCAGAGATAGCGGGACTAGCGGGCGTACGCAGTATTTT CATSRDSGTSGRTQYF
NA TRBJ2-7 NA TRBV7-9 TGTGCCAGCAGCTTAGGGGCTAGGGCTACCGACGAGCAGTACTTC CASSLGARATDEQYF
NA TRBJ2-7 TRBD2 TRBV3-1 TGTGCCAGCAGCCAGGATGGACTAGCGGGGGGAATATACGAGCAGTACTTC CASSQDGLAGGIYEQYF
NA TRBJ2-1 TRBD1 TRBV6-1 TGTGCCAGCAGCATGGGACAGGGGCACAATGAGCAGTTCTTC CASSMGQGHNEQFF
few TRBJ2-1 NA TRBV7-6 TGTGCCAGCAGCTTAGAACAGGGGGGGGACGCCAATGAGCAGTTCTTC CASSLEQGGDANEQFF
NA TRBJ2-1 TRBD2 TRBV12-3/TRBV12-4 TGTGCCAGCAGTTCCGGGACTAGCGGGGGCGAGCGGCAGTTCTTC CASSSGTSGGERQFF
NA TRBJ1-4 TRBD1 TRBV27 TGTGCCAGCAAGACCGGGACAGTCGAAAAACTGTTTTTT CASKTGTVEKLFF
NA TRBJ2-1 NA TRBV19 TGTGCCAGTAGTATAGACAATCAATACTACAATGAGCAGTTCTTC CASSIDNQYYNEQFF
NA TRBJ2-5 NA TRBV7-2 TGTGCCAGCAGCTCGTCGAGGGCAGGGAGGGAGACCCAGTACTTC CASSSSRAGRETQYF
NA TRBJ1-2 NA TRBV20-1 TGCAGTGCTAGACGGAATTTGGACAGTTATGGCTACACCTTC CSARRNLDSYGYTF
NA TRBJ1-1 NA TRBV6-5 TGTGCCAGCAGTTACAGACAAACAGGGAACGCTGAAGCTTTCTTT CASSYRQTGNAEAFF